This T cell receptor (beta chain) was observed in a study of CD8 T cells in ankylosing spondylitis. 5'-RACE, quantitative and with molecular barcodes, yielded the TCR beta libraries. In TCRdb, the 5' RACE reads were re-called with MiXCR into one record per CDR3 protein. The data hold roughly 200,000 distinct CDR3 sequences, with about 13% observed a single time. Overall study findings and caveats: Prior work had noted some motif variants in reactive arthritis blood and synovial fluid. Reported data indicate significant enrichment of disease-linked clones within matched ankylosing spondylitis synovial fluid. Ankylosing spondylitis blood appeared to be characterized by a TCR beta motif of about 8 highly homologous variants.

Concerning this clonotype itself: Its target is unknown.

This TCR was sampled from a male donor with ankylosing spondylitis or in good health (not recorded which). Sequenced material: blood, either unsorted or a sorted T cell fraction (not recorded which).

This CDR3 is CASSVRAGVTGELFF. The CDR3 coding sequence is TGCGCCAGCAGTGTTCGGGCAGGGGTGACCGGGGAGCTGTTTTTT. The chain carries TRBV10-1 and TRBJ2-2, with a weak D call TRBD1 (6 bases). This CDR3 has 15 amino acids. CDR1 and CDR2 from the germline V gene are WNHNN and SYGVQD (reference sequence). Trimming pared 4 bases from V and 5 bases from J, leaving 14 bases between.